Presented here are 5 T cell receptor beta chains from one specimen sequenced in a study of shared clonotypes between healthy human individuals. The repertoire was sequenced with immunoSEQ multiplex PCR; TCRdb's copy has only in-frame clones and lacks some. The repertoire consists of approximately 1.4 million clones, with around 98% occurring once and the leading ten covering about 0.42%. Source material: naive CD4+ T cells sorted from blood. Stated subset: CD45RA+ positively selected. The receptor source for this set is a man aged 30-40 years in good health.

The rearrangement uses TRBV6-6 and TRBJ2-3; TRBD2 matches 9 bases. Germline CDR1 reads MNHNY; CDR2 reads SVGAGI (reference sequence). There are 15 residues in the CDR3. V shed 2 bases and J 6 bases; nucleotides not matched to a gene: 6. The CDR3: CASSYAGGQVDTQYF. The CDR3 coding sequence is TGTGCCAGCAGTTACGCGGGAGGGCAAGTTGATACGCAGTATTTT.

The count of this clone is one. The CDR3 DNA reads TGTGCCAGCAGTGAACAGGGGGTGACGTCGGTCTACGAGCAGTACTTC. Encoded protein: CASSEQGVTSVYEQYF. The chain carries TRBV2 and TRBJ2-7; 7 bases line up with TRBD1. After removal of 2 bases from V and 3 bases from J, the junction contained 10 bases not matched to a gene. The CDR3 runs to 16 residues. Germline CDR1 is SNHLY and CDR2 is FYNNEI.

The V call is TRBV7-2, the J call TRBJ2-4; D unclear. The CDR3 length is 15 residues. Per the germline V gene, CDR1 is SGHTA and CDR2 is FQGNSA. Trimming left V 2 bases short and J 4 bases short, with 12 bases between. CDR3 DNA sequence: TGTGCCAGCAGCTTAAGGGCTGGGGTGAAAAACATTCAGTACTTC. Translated, it gives CASSLRAGVKNIQYF.

V is TRBV5-1 and J is TRBJ2-1; no reliable D call. Looked up from germline, CDR1 is SGHRS and CDR2 is YFSETQ. This CDR3 has 16 residues. V lost 4 bases, J lost 0 bases, and 14 bases lay in between. CDR3 amino acids: CASSLIPGSSYNEQFF. The CDR3 nucleotides read TGCGCCAGCAGCCTCATACCAGGCAGCTCCTACAATGAGCAGTTCTTC. The full variable domain, completed using reference TRBV5-1 and TRBJ2-1, is KAGVTQTPRYLIKTRGQQVTLSCSPISGHRSVSWYQQTPGQGLQFLFEYFSETQRNKGNFPGRFSGRQFSNSRSEMNVSTLELGDSALYLCASSLIPGSSYNEQFFGPGTRLTVL.

The V gene is TRBV7-8, the J gene TRBJ2-7; either TRBD1 or TRBD2 may supply D (5 bases each). The germline V gene encodes CDR1 SGHVS and CDR2 FQNEAQ. CDR3 size: 12 residues. The V gene lost 5 bases and the J gene lost 7 bases, with 12 bases spanning the gap. CDR3 residues: CASSPGRWEQYF. The CDR3 coding sequence is TGTGCCAGCAGCCCGGGACGGTGGGAGCAGTACTTC.